These 25 T cell receptor beta chains were sequenced from one sample in a study of blood T cell repertoires in COVID-19 (dated by TCRdb to the early 2020s). The method was the immunoSEQ multiplex PCR assay. TCRdb re-hosts the immuneACCESS table, in-frame sequences only. Its copies lack some clones; in the studies checked, an unresolved V gene accounts for under half of them, and the cause for the rest is not known. The table for this sample lists about 250,000 clones; about 89% of them were counted only once. Jointly, the top ten make up roughly 8.6% of the sample. Sequencing used PBMCs or T cells enriched from blood (not recorded which). The receptors were gathered from a man aged 40-49 years who had recovered from COVID-19.

This chain uses TRBV30 with TRBJ2-7; the match to TRBD1 covers 9 bases. CDR3 length: 14 residues. From germline, CDR1 is GTSNPN and CDR2 SVGIG (reference sequence). V was clipped by 1 base and J by 2 bases; unmatched bases: 3. The chain's CDR3 is CAWSGTGEPYEQYF. CDR3 nucleotides: TGTGCCTGGAGTGGGACAGGGGAACCCTACGAGCAGTACTTC.

The gene calls are TRBV18 and TRBJ2-7; D gene ambiguous. V was shortened by 0 bases and J by 3 bases, with 21 bases between the two germline ends. CDR1 and CDR2 from the germline V gene are KGHSH and LQKENI. CDR3 size: 18 residues. CDR3 amino acids: CASSPPIVERVTHYEQYF. The CDR3 coding sequence is TGTGCCAGCTCACCACCGATAGTGGAACGGGTCACTCACTACGAGCAGTACTTC.

V and J are TRBV3-1 (or the pseudogene TRBV3-2) and TRBJ2-7, with 9 bases aligning to TRBD2. With V trimmed by 6 bases and J by 1 base, 7 bases remained unmatched. CDR1 is LGHDT and CDR2 is YNNKEL in the germline V gene (reference sequence). The CDR3 consists of 15 residues. CDR3 nucleotide sequence: TGTGCCAGCAGGGCCGGACTAGCGAGGTCCTACGAGCAGTACTTC. Translated: CASRAGLARSYEQYF.

With respect to this clone: The junction does not match germline at one end; this may be a read error. The rearrangement uses TRBV27 and TRBJ2-1; 7 bases agree with TRBD2. Germline V gives CDR1 MNHEY, CDR2 SMNVEV (reference sequence). CDR3 size: 14 residues. CDR3 sequence (DNA): TGTGCCAGCTGTTTGGGGACTAACAACAATGAGCAGTTCTTC. Translated: CASCLGTNNNEQFF.

This rearrangement joins TRBV7-2 to TRBJ2-1; 15 bases are a match to TRBD2. The CDR3 is 16 amino acids. Germline trimming cut 4 bases from V and 7 bases from J; bases unmatched to any gene: 5. Germline V gene sequence: CDR1 SGHTA, CDR2 FQGNSA. The CDR3 spells CASSSWTSGRENEQFF. CDR3 in DNA: TGTGCCAGCAGCTCGTGGACTAGCGGGAGGGAAAATGAGCAGTTCTTC.

The chain has TRBV7-9 and TRBJ1-3; no definite D call. In germline, CDR1 is SEHNR, CDR2 FQNEAQ (reference sequence). V was trimmed by 5 bases and J by 0 bases, leaving 8 bases between them. The CDR3 consists of 14 residues. The CDR3 nucleotides are TGTGCCAGCAGCCGACTGTCCTCTGGAAACACCATATATTTT. This gives the protein CASSRLSSGNTIYF.

The V and J genes are TRBV19 and TRBJ2-7; 10 bases fit TRBD1. The germline V gene encodes CDR1 LNHDA and CDR2 SQIVND (reference sequence). This CDR3 has 16 amino acids. The ends lost 4 bases at V and 7 bases at J; junction bases unmatched: 13. The CDR3: CASSTVWDRGTIEQYF. CDR3 in DNA: TGTGCCAGTAGTACCGTTTGGGACAGGGGAACGATAGAGCAGTACTTC.

This clone has ten or more counts. Other DNA sequences in this sample translate to the same CDR3. The chain employs TRBV7-2 and TRBJ1-1; perhaps TRBD1 as D (5 bases). This CDR3 has 13 residues. V was pared by 2 bases and J by 1 base, with 5 bases between. From germline, CDR1 is SGHTA and CDR2 FQGNSA. CDR3 region: CASSLQGNTEAFF. The CDR3 DNA sequence: TGTGCCAGCAGCTTACAGGGGAACACTGAAGCTTTCTTT.

The chain combines TRBV24-1 with TRBJ1-5, with 7 bases fitting TRBD1. There are 15 residues in the CDR3. Germline V gives CDR1 KGHDR, CDR2 SFDVKD. V lost 4 bases, J lost 7 bases, and 9 bases stayed unmatched. The CDR3 coding sequence is TGTGCCACCAGTGACCCTAGACAGGGTTGGCAGCCCCAGCATTTT. Protein: CATSDPRQGWQPQHF.

The V gene is TRBV19, the J gene TRBJ2-7; 11 bases map to TRBD1. V lost 6 bases, J lost 2 bases, and 3 bases stayed unmatched. CDR1 and CDR2 from the germline V gene are LNHDA and SQIVND (reference sequence). The CDR3 length is 14 residues. CDR3 sequence: CASSRTGGPYEQYF. CDR3 in DNA: TGTGCCAGTAGCCGGACAGGGGGCCCCTACGAGCAGTACTTC.

The chain recombines TRBV6-6 with TRBJ1-1; TRBD1 matches 9 bases. The trim removed 5 bases at V and 4 bases at J, leaving 8 bases unmatched. The CDR3 covers 15 residues. Germline CDR1 and CDR2: MNHNY and SVGAGI (reference sequence). CDR3 DNA sequence: TGTGCCAGCAGTATCCGGACAGGGGAGAGCACTGAAGCTTTCTTT. It yields the protein CASSIRTGESTEAFF.

The chain links TRBV28 to TRBJ1-1; no clear D gene. The germline gives CDR1 MDHEN, CDR2 SYDVKM. This CDR3 region has 12 residues. V was pared by 10 bases and J by 3 bases, with 12 bases between. CDR3 in amino acids: CAIFSADTEAFF. The CDR3 coding sequence is TGTGCCATTTTCAGTGCGGACACTGAAGCTTTCTTT.

This chain joins TRBV9 and TRBJ2-2; weak D call: TRBD2 (7 bases). The CDR3 extends over 20 amino acids. V gave up 4 bases and J gave up 2 bases, with 27 bases separating them. In germline, CDR1 is SGDLS, CDR2 YYNGEE. The CDR3 nucleotides are TGTGCCAGCAGCACACCACCGAGGGGGGGGCCCAAATCCAACACCGGGGAGCTGTTTTTT. Amino acids: CASSTPPRGGPKSNTGELFF.

The gene calls are TRBV6-2 or TRBV6-3 and TRBJ1-4; D is ambiguous. CDR1 and CDR2 (germline): MNHEY, SVGEGT. The CDR3 contains 15 residues. Trimming left V 6 bases short and J 5 bases short, with 16 bases between. The CDR3 region is CASSRAGRSNEKLFF. The CDR3 DNA reads as TGTGCCAGCAGCCGAGCAGGCAGGTCGAATGAAAAACTGTTTTTT.

The chain has TRBV19 and TRBJ2-1; 11 bases are a match to TRBD2. This CDR3 region has 15 residues. Trimming cost V 3 bases and J 8 bases; bases outside gene matches: 6. Germline CDR1 reads LNHDA; CDR2 reads SQIVND (reference sequence). The CDR3 DNA follows: TGTGCCAGTAGTATGGCTACTAGCGGGAGCTATGAGCAGTTCTTC. Protein product: CASSMATSGSYEQFF.

The J gene is TRBJ2-1, the V gene TRBV4-3; tentatively, D is TRBD1 (6 bases). Trimming shortened V by 3 bases and J by 9 bases, and 15 bases separated the two germline ends. Germline assignment: CDR1 LGHNA and CDR2 YSLEER. The CDR3 totals 14 residues. CDR3 protein: CASSHDTGTVEQFF. In nucleotides, the CDR3 is TGCGCCAGCAGCCACGATACAGGGACGGTTGAGCAGTTCTTC.

The chain joins TRBV27 to TRBJ1-5; perhaps TRBD1 as D (5 bases). The V end lost 3 bases, the J end lost 6 bases, and 15 bases lay between the germline ends. The CDR3 spans 15 residues. Germline V CDR1 and CDR2: MNHEY, SMNVEV (reference sequence). In DNA, the CDR3 is TGTGCCAGCAGTTTCACAAGGTACGGGGGTCAGCCCCAGCATTTT. As protein: CASSFTRYGGQPQHF.

This chain uses TRBV12-3 or TRBV12-4 with TRBJ2-7; 7 positions agree with TRBD2. The junction had 6 bases not matched to a gene; V was cut back by 7 bases and J by 3 bases. There are 13 residues in the CDR3. CDR3 amino acids: CASTLGGSYEQYF. In DNA, the CDR3 is TGTGCCAGCACCCTGGGGGGGAGCTACGAGCAGTACTTC.

This sequence joins TRBV10-2 and TRBJ1-2; tentatively, D is TRBD1 (6 bases). Germline V lookup: CDR1 WSHSY, CDR2 SAAADI. V lost 3 bases, J lost 6 bases, and 14 bases lay in between. The CDR3 is 14 residues long. CDR3 sequence: CASSDFPGGHGYTF. DNA for the CDR3: TGCGCCAGCAGTGATTTCCCGGGGGGCCATGGCTACACCTTC.

V is TRBV11-1 and J is TRBJ1-4, with 7 bases lining up with TRBD1. This CDR3 is built from 15 residues. Germline CDR1 and CDR2: SGHAT and FQDESV (reference sequence). J was trimmed by 4 bases and V by 5 bases; bases with no gene match: 7. The CDR3 coding sequence is TGTGCCAGCAGCCCGACAGGGAAACTTAATGAAAAACTGTTTTTT. This sequence encodes CASSPTGKLNEKLFF.

The gene calls are TRBV7-9 and TRBJ2-3; 8 bases agree with TRBD1. Trimming took 4 bases from V and 3 from J; bases not matched to a gene: 6. The CDR3 consists of 15 residues. CDR1 and CDR2 (germline): SEHNR, FQNEAQ (reference sequence). CDR3 region: CASSSTGGLTDTQYF. The DNA for the CDR3 is TGTGCCAGCAGCTCCACAGGGGGTCTTACAGATACGCAGTATTTT.

The V and J genes are TRBV9 and TRBJ1-6; 9 positions match TRBD1. After removal of 3 bases from V and 14 bases from J, the junction contained 27 bases not matched to a gene. The CDR3 loop spans 20 amino acids. Germline V lookup: CDR1 SGDLS, CDR2 YYNGEE. CDR3 coding DNA: TGTGCCAGCAGCGACCGCCCACGGACTCGGGACAGGGCTAAACCCTTCACCCTCCACTTT. Its translation: CASSDRPRTRDRAKPFTLHF. Full variable domain (outside the CDR3, taken from reference TRBV9 and TRBJ1-6): DSGVTQTPKHLITATGQRVTLRCSPRSGDLSVYWYQQSLDQGLQFLIQYYNGEERAKGNILERFSAQQFPDLHSELNLSSLELGDSALYFCASSDRPRTRDRAKPFTLHFGNGTRLTVT.

This rearrangement joins TRBV5-6 to TRBJ1-1; 7 bases line up with TRBD1. Germline V lookup: CDR1 SGHDT, CDR2 YYEEEE. The CDR3 is 15 amino acids. Unmatched junction bases numbered 10, after V lost 4 bases and J lost 4 bases. In DNA form, the CDR3 reads TGTGCCAGCAGCCTAAACAGGGGTAAGAGCACTGAAGCTTTCTTT. Residues: CASSLNRGKSTEAFF.

The rearrangement uses TRBV27 and TRBJ2-7; D perhaps matches TRBD2 (6 bases). Trimming pared 6 bases from V and 1 base from J, leaving 13 bases between. CDR1 and CDR2 from the germline V gene are MNHEY and SMNVEV (reference sequence). This CDR3 is 14 amino acids long. The CDR3 region has the DNA TGTGCCAGCAGCCGGGACGGAGGGTCCTACGAGCAGTACTTC. Its translation is CASSRDGGSYEQYF.

V and J are TRBV6-5 and TRBJ1-1; 10 nucleotides line up with TRBD1. The CDR3 covers 15 residues. Trimming cost V 6 bases and J 5 bases; bases outside gene matches: 9. Germline CDR1 is MNHEY and CDR2 is SVGAGI. CDR3 in amino acids: CASRFDRGRWTEAFF. The CDR3 DNA follows: TGTGCCAGCAGGTTCGACAGGGGGCGTTGGACTGAAGCTTTCTTT.